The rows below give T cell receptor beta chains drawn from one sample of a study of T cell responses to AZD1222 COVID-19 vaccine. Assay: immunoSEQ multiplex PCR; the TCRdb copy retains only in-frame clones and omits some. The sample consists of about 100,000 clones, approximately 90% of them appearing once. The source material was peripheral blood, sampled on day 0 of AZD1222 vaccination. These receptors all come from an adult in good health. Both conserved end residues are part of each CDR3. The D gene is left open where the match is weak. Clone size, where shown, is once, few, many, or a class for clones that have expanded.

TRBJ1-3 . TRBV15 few CATSRRFSGNTIYF TGTGCCACCAGCAGAAGGTTCTCTGGAAACACCATATATTTT
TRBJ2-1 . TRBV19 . CASSLGRGTYNEQFF TGTGCCAGTAGTTTGGGGCGGGGAACCTACAATGAGCAGTTCTTC
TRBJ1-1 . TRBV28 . CASSLGRGNTEAFF TGTGCCAGCAGTTTAGGCAGGGGGAACACTGAAGCTTTCTTT
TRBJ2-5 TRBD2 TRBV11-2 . CASSQSPRGGRETQYF TGTGCCAGCAGTCAAAGTCCCCGGGGGGGCAGGGAGACCCAGTACTTC
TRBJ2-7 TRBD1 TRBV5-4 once CASSLQGDRWYEQYF TGTGCCAGCAGCCTCCAAGGGGACAGGTGGTACGAGCAGTACTTC
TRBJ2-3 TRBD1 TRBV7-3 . CASSSSGQGANTQYF TGTGCCAGCAGCTCATCGGGACAGGGGGCAAATACGCAGTATTTT
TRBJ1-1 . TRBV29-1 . CSVKTQGFNTEAFF TGCAGCGTTAAAACTCAGGGGTTTAACACTGAAGCTTTCTTT
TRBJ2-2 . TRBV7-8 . CASSLGTEAGELFF TGTGCCAGCAGCTTAGGGACAGAGGCCGGGGAGCTGTTTTTT
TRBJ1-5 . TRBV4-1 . CASSQGNQPQHF TGCGCCAGCAGCCAAGGGAATCAGCCCCAGCATTTT
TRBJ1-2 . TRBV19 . CASSLREVGTNYGYTF TGTGCCAGTAGTCTCAGGGAGGTTGGAACTAACTATGGCTACACCTTC
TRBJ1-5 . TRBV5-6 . CASSWGQGDQPQHF TGTGCCAGCAGCTGGGGGCAGGGCGATCAGCCCCAGCATTTT
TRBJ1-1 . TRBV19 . CASSIEDSTEAFF TGTGCCAGTAGTATAGAGGACTCCACTGAAGCTTTCTTT
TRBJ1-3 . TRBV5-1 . CASSPDSQSSGNTIYF TGCGCCAGCAGCCCGGACTCCCAAAGCTCTGGAAACACCATATATTTT
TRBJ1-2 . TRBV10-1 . CASSPDLNYGYTF TGCGCCAGCAGCCCGGACCTTAACTATGGCTACACCTTC
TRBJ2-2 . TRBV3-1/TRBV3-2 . CASSQPTGELFF TGTGCCAGCAGCCAGCCAACCGGGGAGCTGTTTTTT
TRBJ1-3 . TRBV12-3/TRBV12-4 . CASSLGEENTIYF TGTGCCAGCAGTTTGGGAGAGGAAAACACCATATATTTT
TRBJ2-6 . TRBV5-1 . CASREGGVSGANVLTF TGCGCCAGCAGGGAAGGGGGTGTCTCTGGGGCCAACGTCCTGACTTTC
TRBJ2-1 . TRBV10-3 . CAISEGTENNEQFF TGTGCCATCAGTGAGGGAACAGAAAACAATGAGCAGTTCTTC
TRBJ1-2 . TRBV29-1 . CSVEVPAGSYGYTF TGCAGCGTTGAGGTCCCGGCAGGGTCCTATGGCTACACCTTC
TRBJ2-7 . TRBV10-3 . CAISDSGREQYF TGTGCCATCAGTGATTCAGGTCGCGAGCAGTACTTC
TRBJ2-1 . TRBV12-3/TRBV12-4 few CASSRQNEQFF TGTGCCAGCAGCCGCCAGAATGAGCAGTTCTTC
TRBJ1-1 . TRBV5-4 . CASSLWGVNTEAFF TGTGCCAGCAGCTTGTGGGGGGTGAACACTGAAGCTTTCTTT
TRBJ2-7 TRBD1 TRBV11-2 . CASRRPGQTYEQYF TGTGCCAGCAGGCGTCCGGGACAGACCTACGAGCAGTACTTC
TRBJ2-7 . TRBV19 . CASSPRPSGSSYEQYF TGTGCCAGTAGTCCTAGGCCATCAGGGAGCTCCTACGAGCAGTACTTC
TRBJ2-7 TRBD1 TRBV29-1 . CSVEVPGQGDYEQYF TGCAGCGTTGAAGTCCCGGGACAGGGAGACTACGAGCAGTACTTC
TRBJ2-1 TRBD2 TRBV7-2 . CASSLKAGGLSYNEQFF TGTGCCAGCAGCTTAAAAGCGGGGGGCCTATCCTACAATGAGCAGTTCTTC
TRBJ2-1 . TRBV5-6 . CASSLRTWTNEQFF TGTGCCAGCAGCTTGCGGACGTGGACGAATGAGCAGTTCTTC
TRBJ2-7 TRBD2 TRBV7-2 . CASSLDFGGSSYEQYF TGTGCCAGCAGCTTAGACTTTGGCGGGAGCTCCTACGAGCAGTACTTC
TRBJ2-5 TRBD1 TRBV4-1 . CASSRTGREETQYF TGCGCCAGCAGCCGGACAGGGAGAGAAGAGACCCAGTACTTC
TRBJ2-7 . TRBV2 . CASSEQGVTYEQYF TGTGCCAGCAGTGAACAGGGAGTGACCTACGAGCAGTACTTC
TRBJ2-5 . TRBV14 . CASSQYGGHQETQYF TGTGCCAGCAGCCAGTACGGGGGCCACCAAGAGACCCAGTACTTC
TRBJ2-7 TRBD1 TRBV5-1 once CASSSGSLGTVDSTYEQYF TGCGCCAGCAGCTCAGGGTCGTTAGGGACAGTTGACTCCACCTACGAGCAGTACTTC
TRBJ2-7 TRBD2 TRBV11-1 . CASSLQRDLQQYF TGTGCCAGCAGCTTACAGCGGGACCTACAGCAGTACTTC
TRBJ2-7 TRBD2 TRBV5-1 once CASQEASGSYEQYF TGCGCCAGCCAAGAGGCTAGCGGGAGCTACGAGCAGTACTTC
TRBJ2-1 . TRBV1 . CTTPAGSSYNEQFF TGCACCACTCCAGCGGGGAGCTCCTACAATGAGCAGTTCTTC
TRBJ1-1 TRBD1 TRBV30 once CAWTLLTGRNTEAFF TGTGCCTGGACCCTGCTGACAGGGAGGAACACTGAAGCTTTCTTT
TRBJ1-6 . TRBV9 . CASSEENSPLHF TGTGCCAGCAGCGAAGAAAATTCACCCCTCCACTTT
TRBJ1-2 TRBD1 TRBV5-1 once CASSLGQGQRGYTF TGCGCCAGCAGCTTAGGACAGGGTCAACGTGGCTACACCTTC
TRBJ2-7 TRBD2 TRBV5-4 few CASSQKTSGSSYEQYF TGTGCCAGCAGCCAGAAAACTAGCGGGAGTTCCTACGAGCAGTACTTC
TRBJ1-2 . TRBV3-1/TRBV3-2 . CASSQTTGWNYGYTF TGTGCCAGCAGCCAAACAACAGGGTGGAACTATGGCTACACCTTC
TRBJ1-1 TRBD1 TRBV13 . CASSLVQGSTEAFF TGTGCCAGCAGCTTAGTACAGGGGAGCACTGAAGCTTTCTTT
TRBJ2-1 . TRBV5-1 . CASSWGPSTEEQFF TGCGCCAGCAGCTGGGGTCCTTCTACAGAGGAGCAGTTCTTC
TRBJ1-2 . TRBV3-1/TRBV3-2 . CASSQVWDTLHGYTF TGTGCCAGCAGCCAAGTTTGGGACACCCTGCATGGCTACACCTTC
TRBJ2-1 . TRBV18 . CASSPQGSSGNEQFF TGTGCCAGCTCCCCCCAGGGAAGTTCGGGGAATGAGCAGTTCTTC
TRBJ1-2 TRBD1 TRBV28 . CAGQGGYGYTF TGTGCCGGACAGGGAGGCTATGGCTACACCTTC
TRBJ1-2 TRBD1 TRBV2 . CASNSPGQGFYGYTF TGTGCCAGCAATAGTCCGGGACAGGGCTTCTATGGCTACACCTTC
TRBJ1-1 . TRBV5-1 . CASSLTDTEAFF TGCGCCAGCAGCTTGACAGACACTGAAGCTTTCTTT
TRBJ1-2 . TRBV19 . CASTTQGGLYYGYTF TGTGCCAGTACTACTCAAGGGGGGTTATACTATGGCTACACCTTC
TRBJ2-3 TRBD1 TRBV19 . CASSTDRVDTQYF TGTGCCAGTAGTACGGACAGGGTTGATACGCAGTATTTT
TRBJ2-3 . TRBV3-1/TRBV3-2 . CASSQGDTPGTQYF TGTGCCAGCAGCCAGGGTGATACCCCAGGTACGCAGTATTTT